One sample yielded the 16 T cell receptor beta chains listed below, sequenced in a study of cytomegalovirus exposure and HLA in healthy donors. Researchers ran the PCR with 60 Vbeta and 13 Jbeta primers. Assay: immunoSEQ multiplex PCR; the TCRdb copy retains only in-frame clones and omits some. The sample includes 150,000 to 190,000 clones, 75% of them seen just once. The sequencing sample was made of PBMCs. The receptor set was obtained from a young man in good health and CMV-seronegative.

The chain recombines TRBV30 with TRBJ2-6, with TRBD1 matching over 8 bases. V trimming: 1 base; J trimming: 3 bases; junction bases outside the gene matches: 2. The germline CDR1 and CDR2 sequences are GTSNPN and SVGIG (reference sequence). The CDR3 length is 15 residues. The DNA of the CDR3 is TGTGCCTGGAGTGAGGGGACAGGTGGGGCCAACGTCCTGACTTTC. Protein sequence: CAWSEGTGGANVLTF. Full variable domain (remainder filled in from reference TRBV30 and TRBJ2-6): SQTIHQWPATLVQPVGSPLSLECTVEGTSNPNLYWYRQAAGRGLQLLFYSVGIGQISSEVPQNLSASRPQDRQFILSSKKLLLSDSGFYLCAWSEGTGGANVLTFGAGSRLTVL.

This clone was seen a single time. The J gene is TRBJ2-3, the V gene TRBV5-1; 7 bases line up with TRBD2. Per the germline V gene, CDR1 is SGHRS and CDR2 is YFSETQ. CDR3 length: 16 residues. V lost 4 bases and J lost 4; bases outside the gene matches: 12. This chain's CDR3 is CASSPSLAGVADTQYF. The CDR3 DNA reads as TGCGCCAGCAGCCCGTCGCTCGCGGGAGTAGCAGATACGCAGTATTTT. The variable domain in full, with the rest retrieved from reference TRBV5-1 and TRBJ2-3, is KAGVTQTPRYLIKTRGQQVTLSCSPISGHRSVSWYQQTPGQGLQFLFEYFSETQRNKGNFPGRFSGRQFSNSRSEMNVSTLELGDSALYLCASSPSLAGVADTQYFGPGTRLTVL.

V is TRBV4-3 and J is TRBJ2-5, with 16 nucleotides matching TRBD2. The CDR3 totals 18 residues. The V gene end was trimmed by 3 bases and the J gene end by 5 bases; junction bases not matched to a gene: 9. The V gene's germline CDR1 is LGHNA and CDR2 YSLEER. The CDR3 here is CASSQGTSGRGVGETQYF. The DNA of the CDR3 is TGCGCCAGCAGCCAGGGGACTAGCGGGAGGGGTGTGGGGGAGACCCAGTACTTC.

This clone was detected a few times. The chain carries TRBV15 and TRBJ2-1; D ambiguous. Germline values: CDR1 LNHNV, CDR2 YYDKDF (reference sequence). The CDR3 length is 12 residues. V was trimmed by 0 bases and J by 6 bases, leaving 3 bases between them. CDR3 sequence (DNA): TGTGCCACCAGCAGAGACCGCAATGAGCAGTTCTTC. It codes for CATSRDRNEQFF.

The V gene is TRBV19, the J gene TRBJ2-5; 9 bases are a match to TRBD2. This CDR3 is 15 amino acids long. Germline CDR1 LNHDA, CDR2 SQIVND (reference sequence). V lost 3 bases and J lost 3; bases outside the gene matches: 5. CDR3 region: CASSIGSGGKETQYF. CDR3 in DNA: TGTGCCAGTAGTATTGGGAGCGGGGGGAAAGAGACCCAGTACTTC.

This sequence joins TRBV2 and TRBJ2-3, with D tentatively TRBD1 (6 bases). This CDR3 is 15 amino acids long. V lost 6 bases and J lost 3, with 16 bases in between. CDR1 is SNHLY and CDR2 is FYNNEI in the germline V gene. The CDR3 DNA is TGTGCCAGCAGGCACCCGGGACAAGGGACAGATACGCAGTATTTT. As protein: CASRHPGQGTDTQYF.

This clone was counted a single time. V is TRBV28 and J is TRBJ2-4, with 8 positions matching TRBD1. V lost 5 bases and J lost 10; bases outside the gene matches: 13. The CDR3 consists of 15 residues. Germline V CDR1 and CDR2: MDHEN, SYDVKM. CDR3 sequence reads: CASSPPGTGDLIQYF. Here the CDR3 DNA reads TGTGCCAGCAGTCCTCCCGGGACAGGAGATCTAATTCAGTACTTC.

This chain links TRBV19 with TRBJ1-5; 9 bases agree with TRBD1. Trimming removed 7 bases from V and 6 bases from J; junction bases left unmatched: 7. CDR3 length equals 14 residues. Germline CDR1 is LNHDA and CDR2 is SQIVND (reference sequence). In nucleotides, the CDR3 is TGTGCCAGTACAAAGGGACAGGGTTTTCAGCCCCAGCATTTT. Protein: CASTKGQGFQPQHF.

J is TRBJ2-5 and V is TRBV7-9; TRBD2 matches at 14 bases. The CDR3 consists of 16 residues. Germline CDR1 and CDR2: SEHNR and FQNEAQ (reference sequence). V lost 3 bases to trimming and J lost 5 bases; unmatched junction nucleotides: 5. The CDR3 loop reads CASSLGLAGEGETQYF. The CDR3 nucleotides read TGTGCCAGCAGCTTGGGACTAGCGGGAGAGGGGGAGACCCAGTACTTC.

This rearrangement joins TRBV9 to TRBJ2-1; D unclear. This CDR3 has 14 amino acids. CDR1 is SGDLS, CDR2 YYNGEE, per germline. V gave up 0 bases and J gave up 9 bases, with 13 bases separating them. In DNA form, the CDR3 reads TGTGCCAGCAGCGTAGGCTCAATCGCCAGTGAGCAGTTCTTC. It yields the protein CASSVGSIASEQFF.

The chain employs TRBV4-3 and TRBJ2-7, with a possible D match to TRBD1 (6 bases). V lost 1 base and J lost 5, with 12 bases in between. The CDR3 sequence is 14 residues long. From germline, CDR1 is LGHNA and CDR2 YSLEER. The CDR3 loop reads CASSQGTAWDEQYF. In nucleotides, the CDR3 is TGCGCCAGCAGCCAAGGGACAGCCTGGGACGAGCAGTACTTC.

The chain employs TRBV25-1 and TRBJ1-4; 7 positions match TRBD1. In germline, CDR1 is MGHDK, CDR2 SYGVNS. There are 17 residues in the CDR3. J lost 4 bases, V lost 5 bases, and 13 bases had no gene match. The CDR3 sequence: CASSTPTGRAGNEKLFF. DNA of the CDR3: TGTGCCAGCAGTACACCGACAGGGCGGGCGGGTAATGAAAAACTGTTTTTT.

Remarks on this clone: Germline and junction disagree at one end, which may indicate a read error. The chain has TRBV7-9 and TRBJ1-2; 8 bases are shared with TRBD1. Looked up from germline, CDR1 is SEHNR and CDR2 is FQNEAQ (reference sequence). The CDR3 sequence is 16 residues long. The CDR3 coding sequence is TGTTCCAGCAGCTTAGTGAAGGGACAGGAGAACTATGGCTACACCTTC. Its protein is CSSSLVKGQENYGYTF.

The rearrangement uses TRBV5-1 and TRBJ2-5; D is perhaps TRBD1 (5 bases). Germline V gene sequence: CDR1 SGHRS, CDR2 YFSETQ. V lost 2 bases, J lost 3 bases, and 8 bases lay in between. This CDR3 region has 13 residues. CDR3 DNA: TGCGCCAGCAGCTTCCAGGGTAAAGAGACCCAGTACTTC. It translates to CASSFQGKETQYF.

J is TRBJ2-5 and V is TRBV6-1; 8 bases are shared with TRBD2. This CDR3 region has 15 residues. Germline assignment: CDR1 MNHNS and CDR2 SASEGT. V lost 3 bases, J lost 3 bases, and 6 bases stayed unmatched. DNA of the CDR3: TGTGCCAGCAGTGAGTTAGCGGGACGTAAAGAGACCCAGTACTTC. It specifies CASSELAGRKETQYF.

The rearrangement uses TRBV18 and TRBJ2-4; tentatively, D is TRBD1 (6 bases). Trimming stripped 6 bases from V and 7 bases from J, with 16 bases between. Germline CDR1 reads KGHSH; CDR2 reads LQKENI. The CDR3 is 14 residues long. CDR3 sequence: CASSLGQGMNIQYF. The CDR3 DNA sequence: TGTGCCAGCTCCTTAGGGCAGGGGATGAACATTCAGTACTTC.